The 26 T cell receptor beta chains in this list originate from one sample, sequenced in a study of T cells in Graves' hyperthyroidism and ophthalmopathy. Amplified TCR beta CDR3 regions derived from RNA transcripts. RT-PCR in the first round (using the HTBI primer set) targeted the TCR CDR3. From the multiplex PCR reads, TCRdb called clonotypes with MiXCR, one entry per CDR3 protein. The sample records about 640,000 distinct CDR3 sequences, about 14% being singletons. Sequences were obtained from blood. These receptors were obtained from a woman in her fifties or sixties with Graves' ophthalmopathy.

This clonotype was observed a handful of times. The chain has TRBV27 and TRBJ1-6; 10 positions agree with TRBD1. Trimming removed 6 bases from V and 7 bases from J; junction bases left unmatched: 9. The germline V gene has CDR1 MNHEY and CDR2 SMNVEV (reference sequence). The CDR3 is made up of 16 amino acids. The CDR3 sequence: CASRSSGQGWNSPLHF. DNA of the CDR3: TGTGCCAGCAGGTCGTCGGGACAGGGGTGGAATTCACCCCTCCACTTT.

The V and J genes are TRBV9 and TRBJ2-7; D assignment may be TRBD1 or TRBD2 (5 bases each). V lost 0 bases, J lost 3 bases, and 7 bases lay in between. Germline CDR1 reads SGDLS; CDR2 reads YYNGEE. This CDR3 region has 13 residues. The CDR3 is CASSVGDVYEQYF. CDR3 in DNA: TGTGCCAGCAGCGTAGGGGACGTCTACGAGCAGTACTTC.

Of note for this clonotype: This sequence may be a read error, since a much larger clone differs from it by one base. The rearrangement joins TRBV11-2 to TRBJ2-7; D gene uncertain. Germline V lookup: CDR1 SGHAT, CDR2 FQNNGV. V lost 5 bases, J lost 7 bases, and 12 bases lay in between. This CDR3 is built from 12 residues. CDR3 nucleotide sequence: TGTGCCAGCAGCCGACGTCCGCGGGAGCAGTACTTC. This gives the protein CASSRRPREQYF.

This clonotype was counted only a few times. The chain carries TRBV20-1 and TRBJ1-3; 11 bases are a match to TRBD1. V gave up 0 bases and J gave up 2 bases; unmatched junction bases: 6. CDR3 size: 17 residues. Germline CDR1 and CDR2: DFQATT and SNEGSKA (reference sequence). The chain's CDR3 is CSARDPGQGVPGNTIYF. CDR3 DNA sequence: TGCAGTGCTAGAGATCCGGGACAGGGGGTCCCTGGAAACACCATATATTTT.

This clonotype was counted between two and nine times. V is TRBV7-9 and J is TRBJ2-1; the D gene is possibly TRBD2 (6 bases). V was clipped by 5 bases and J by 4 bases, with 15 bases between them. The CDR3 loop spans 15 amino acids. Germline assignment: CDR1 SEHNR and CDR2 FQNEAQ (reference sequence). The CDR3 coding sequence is TGTGCCAGCAGCCAAGAGCTAGCGCGGTACAATGAGCAGTTCTTC. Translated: CASSQELARYNEQFF. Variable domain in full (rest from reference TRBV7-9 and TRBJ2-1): DTGVSQNPRHKITKRGQNVTFRCDPISEHNRLYWYRQTLGQGPEFLTYFQNEAQLEKSRLLSDRFSAERPKGSFSTLEIQRTEQGDSAMYLCASSQELARYNEQFFGPGTRLTVL.

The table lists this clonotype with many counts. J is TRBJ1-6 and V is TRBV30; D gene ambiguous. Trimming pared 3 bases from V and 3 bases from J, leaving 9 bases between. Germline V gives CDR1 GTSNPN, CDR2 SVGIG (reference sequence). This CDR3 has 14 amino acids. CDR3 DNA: TGTGCCTGGAGATCTTCGTTCTATAATTCACCCCTCCACTTT. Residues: CAWRSSFYNSPLHF.

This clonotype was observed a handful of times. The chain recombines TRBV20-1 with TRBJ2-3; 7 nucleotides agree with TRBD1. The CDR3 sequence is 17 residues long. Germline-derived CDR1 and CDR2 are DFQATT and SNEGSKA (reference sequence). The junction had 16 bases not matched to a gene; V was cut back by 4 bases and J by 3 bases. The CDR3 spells CSATLPTTSGGTDTQYF. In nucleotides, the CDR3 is TGCAGTGCTACACTCCCAACGACGTCAGGGGGTACAGATACGCAGTATTTT.

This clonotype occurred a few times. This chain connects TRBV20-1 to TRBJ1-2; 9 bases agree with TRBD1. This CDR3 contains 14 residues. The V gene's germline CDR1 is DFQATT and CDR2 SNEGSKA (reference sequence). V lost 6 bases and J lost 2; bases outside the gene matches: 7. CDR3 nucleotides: TGCAGTGCGCAGGGACAGGGCTCAAACTATGGCTACACCTTC. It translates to CSAQGQGSNYGYTF.

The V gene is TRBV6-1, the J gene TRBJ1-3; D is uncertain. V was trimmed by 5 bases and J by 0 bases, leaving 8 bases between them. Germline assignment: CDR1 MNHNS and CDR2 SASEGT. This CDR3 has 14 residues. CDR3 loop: CASSTWDSGNTIYF. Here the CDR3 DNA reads TGTGCCAGCAGTACTTGGGACTCTGGAAACACCATATATTTT.

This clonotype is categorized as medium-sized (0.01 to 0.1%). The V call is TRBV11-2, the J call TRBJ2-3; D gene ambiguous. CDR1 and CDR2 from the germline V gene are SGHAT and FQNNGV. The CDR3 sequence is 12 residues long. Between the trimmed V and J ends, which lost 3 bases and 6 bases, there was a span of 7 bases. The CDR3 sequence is CASSLAEDTQYF. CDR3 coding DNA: TGTGCCAGCAGCTTGGCAGAGGATACGCAGTATTTT.

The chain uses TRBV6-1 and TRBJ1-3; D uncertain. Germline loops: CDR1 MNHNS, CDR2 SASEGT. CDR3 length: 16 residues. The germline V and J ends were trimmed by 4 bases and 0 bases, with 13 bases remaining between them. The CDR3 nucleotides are TGTGCCAGCAGTGGCGGGGTGGCCACCTCTGGAAACACCATATATTTT. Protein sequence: CASSGGVATSGNTIYF.

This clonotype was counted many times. CDR3 DNA: TGTGCCAGCAGCCAAGGGGGGTTCGCGGGAGATACGCAGTATTTT. It codes for CASSQGGFAGDTQYF. The rearrangement uses TRBV3-1 and TRBJ2-3; D possibly uses TRBD1 or TRBD2 (5 bases each). V lost 1 base and J lost 5, with 13 bases in between. The CDR3 runs to 15 residues. CDR1 and CDR2 (germline): LGHDT, YNNKEL (reference sequence).

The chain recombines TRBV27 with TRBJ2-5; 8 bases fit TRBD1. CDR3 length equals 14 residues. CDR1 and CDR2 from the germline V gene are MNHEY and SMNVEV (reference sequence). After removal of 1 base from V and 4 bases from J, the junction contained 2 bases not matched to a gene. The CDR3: CASSLFGQGETQYF. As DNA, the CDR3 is TGTGCCAGCAGTTTATTTGGACAGGGAGAGACCCAGTACTTC.

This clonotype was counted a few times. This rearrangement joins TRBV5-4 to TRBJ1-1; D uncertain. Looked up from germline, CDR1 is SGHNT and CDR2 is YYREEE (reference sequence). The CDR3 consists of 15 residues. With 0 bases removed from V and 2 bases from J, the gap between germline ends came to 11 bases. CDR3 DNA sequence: TGTGCCAGCAGCTTGGGTAGCTTTTTAAACACTGAAGCTTTCTTT. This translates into CASSLGSFLNTEAFF.

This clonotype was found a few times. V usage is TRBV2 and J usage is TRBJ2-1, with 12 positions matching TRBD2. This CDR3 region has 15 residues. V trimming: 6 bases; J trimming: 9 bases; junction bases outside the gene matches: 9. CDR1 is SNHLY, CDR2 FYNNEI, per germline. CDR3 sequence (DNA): TGTGCCAGCAGCGAACTAGCGGGAGGCGGGAGTGAGCAGTTCTTC. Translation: CASSELAGGGSEQFF.

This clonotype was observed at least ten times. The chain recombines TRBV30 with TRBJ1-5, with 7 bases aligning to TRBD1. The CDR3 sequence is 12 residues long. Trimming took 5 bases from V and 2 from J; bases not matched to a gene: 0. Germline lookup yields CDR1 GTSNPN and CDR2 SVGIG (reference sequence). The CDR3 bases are TGTGCCTGGGACAGGGGCAATCAGCCCCAGCATTTT. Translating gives CAWDRGNQPQHF.

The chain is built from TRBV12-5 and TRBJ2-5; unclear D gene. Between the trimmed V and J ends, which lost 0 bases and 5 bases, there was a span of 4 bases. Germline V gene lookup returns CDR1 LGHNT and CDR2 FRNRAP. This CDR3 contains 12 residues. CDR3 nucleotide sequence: TGTGCTAGTGGTTTGGTAGGGGAGACCCAGTACTTC. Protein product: CASGLVGETQYF.

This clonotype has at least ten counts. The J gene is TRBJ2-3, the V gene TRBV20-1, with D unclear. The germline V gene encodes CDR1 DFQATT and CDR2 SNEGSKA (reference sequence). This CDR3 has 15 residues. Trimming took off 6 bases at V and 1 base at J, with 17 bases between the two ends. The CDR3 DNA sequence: TGCAGTGCGCAAGTGGGAAGTTATGGCACAGATACGCAGTATTTT. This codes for CSAQVGSYGTDTQYF.

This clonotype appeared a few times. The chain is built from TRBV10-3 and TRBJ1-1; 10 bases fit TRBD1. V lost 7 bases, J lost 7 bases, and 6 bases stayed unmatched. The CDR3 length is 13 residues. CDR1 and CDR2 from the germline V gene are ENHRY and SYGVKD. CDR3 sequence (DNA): TGTGCCATCAACCGGGACAGGGGAGGTGAAGCTTTCTTT. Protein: CAINRDRGGEAFF.

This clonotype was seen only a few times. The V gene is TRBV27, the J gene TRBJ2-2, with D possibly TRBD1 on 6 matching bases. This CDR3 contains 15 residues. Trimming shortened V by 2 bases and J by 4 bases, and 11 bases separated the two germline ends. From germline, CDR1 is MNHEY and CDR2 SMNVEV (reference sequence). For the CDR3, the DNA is TGTGCCAGCAGTTTAGGTACAGGGCCCACCGGGGAGCTGTTTTTT. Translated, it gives CASSLGTGPTGELFF.

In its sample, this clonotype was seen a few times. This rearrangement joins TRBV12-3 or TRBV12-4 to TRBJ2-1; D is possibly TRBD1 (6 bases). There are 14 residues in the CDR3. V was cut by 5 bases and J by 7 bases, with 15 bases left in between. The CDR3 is CASSPAGAENEQFF. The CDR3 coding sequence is TGTGCCAGCAGTCCGGCAGGGGCCGAAAATGAGCAGTTCTTC.

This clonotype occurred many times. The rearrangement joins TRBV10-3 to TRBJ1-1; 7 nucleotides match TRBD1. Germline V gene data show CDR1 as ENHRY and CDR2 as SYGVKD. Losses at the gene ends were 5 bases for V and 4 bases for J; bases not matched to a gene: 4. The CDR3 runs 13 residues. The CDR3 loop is CAISIPGGTEAFF. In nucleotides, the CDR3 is TGTGCCATCAGTATTCCAGGGGGCACTGAAGCTTTCTTT.

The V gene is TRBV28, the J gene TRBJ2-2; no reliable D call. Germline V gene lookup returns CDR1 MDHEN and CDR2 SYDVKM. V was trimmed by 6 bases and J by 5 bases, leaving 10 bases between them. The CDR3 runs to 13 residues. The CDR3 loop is CASRVATTGELFF. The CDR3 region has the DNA TGTGCCAGCAGAGTAGCCACGACCGGGGAGCTGTTTTTT.

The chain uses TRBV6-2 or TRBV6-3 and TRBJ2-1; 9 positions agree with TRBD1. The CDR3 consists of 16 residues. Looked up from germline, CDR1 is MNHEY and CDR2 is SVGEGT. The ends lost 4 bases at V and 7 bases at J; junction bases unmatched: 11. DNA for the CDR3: TGTGCCAGCAGTTCCCCGGGACAGGGTGGGTGGAATGAGCAGTTCTTC. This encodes CASSSPGQGGWNEQFF.

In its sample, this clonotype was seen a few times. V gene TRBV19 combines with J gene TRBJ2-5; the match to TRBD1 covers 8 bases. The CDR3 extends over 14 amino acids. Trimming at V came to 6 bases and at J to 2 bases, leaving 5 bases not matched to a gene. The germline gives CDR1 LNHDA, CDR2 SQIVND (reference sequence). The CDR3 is CASRLDRGQETQYF. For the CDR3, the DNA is TGTGCCAGTAGACTCGACAGGGGACAAGAGACCCAGTACTTC. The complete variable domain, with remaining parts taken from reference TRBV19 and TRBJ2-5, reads DGGITQSPKYLFRKEGQNVTLSCEQNLNHDAMYWYRQDPGQGLRLIYYSQIVNDFQKGDIAEGYSVSREKKESFPLTVTSAQKNPTAFYLCASRLDRGQETQYFGPGTRLLVL.

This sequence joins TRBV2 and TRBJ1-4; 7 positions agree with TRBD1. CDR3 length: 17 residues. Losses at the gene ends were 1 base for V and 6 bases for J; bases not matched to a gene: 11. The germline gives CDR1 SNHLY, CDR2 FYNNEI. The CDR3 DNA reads TGTGCCAGCAGTGAAGGCCTAAAGACAGGGATGGATGAAAAACTGTTTTTT. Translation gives CASSEGLKTGMDEKLFF.